A selection of T cell receptor beta chains follows, all from one sample in a study of brain T cells in children with intractable seizures. The table came from immunoSEQ multiplex PCR; TCRdb's copy has only in-frame clones and leaves some out. The sample lists 340,000 or so clones, over 85% occurring once. The sequenced sample was peripheral blood, obtained 4 to 5 months after surgery. These TCRs come from a boy younger than two with tuberous sclerosis and intractable seizures. Both conserved end residues are part of each CDR3. D genes are given only for firm matches. A row's size may be missing; if present it is once, few, many or a size class.

D | J | length | size | V | DNA | CDR3
TRBD1 | TRBJ1-2 | 16 | - | TRBV5-6 | TGTGCCAGCAGCTTGGAAGACAGGGGCGAGGCTAATGGCTACACCTTC | CASSLEDRGEANGYTF
TRBD2 | TRBJ2-5 | 16 | - | TRBV5-5 | TGTGCCAGCAGCTCAGGGACTAGCGGGAGAAGAGAGACCCAGTACTTC | CASSSGTSGRRETQYF
- | TRBJ2-7 | 14 | many | TRBV6-5 | TGTGCCAGCAGCACAAGGACGGCCTCCTACGAGCAGTACTTC | CASSTRTASYEQYF
- | TRBJ2-1 | 13 | - | TRBV7-3 | TGTGCCAGCAGCTTCGAGAGACTAGATGAGCAGTTCTTC | CASSFERLDEQFF
- | TRBJ1-2 | 14 | - | TRBV6-5 | TGTGCCAGCAGTTACCCCTCGGGACAAGATGGCTACACCTTC | CASSYPSGQDGYTF
- | TRBJ1-3 | 14 | - | TRBV5-6 | TGTGCCAGCAGCCCAAGGGAGGCTGGAAACACCATATATTTT | CASSPREAGNTIYF
- | TRBJ2-7 | 13 | - | TRBV27 | TGTGCCAGCAGTTTATCGAAGGGGGGGGAGCAGTACTTC | CASSLSKGGEQYF
TRBD1 | TRBJ1-1 | 15 | few | TRBV7-3 | TGTGCCAGCAGCGCCTCGCAGGGGGCGCGGACTGAAGCTTTCTTT | CASSASQGARTEAFF
- | TRBJ2-1 | 13 | - | TRBV12-3/TRBV12-4 | TGTGCCAGCAGTAGGGTGTTGGGCAATGAGCAGTTCTTC | CASSRVLGNEQFF
TRBD2 | TRBJ2-1 | 14 | - | TRBV24-1 | TGTGCCACCTCGGCGGGAGCCCCCTACAATGAGCAGTTCTTC | CATSAGAPYNEQFF
- | TRBJ1-2 | 13 | - | TRBV7-9 | TGTGCCAGCAGCTTAGGTCTTGAAGAAGGCTACACCTTC | CASSLGLEEGYTF
TRBD1 | TRBJ2-7 | 15 | - | TRBV11-3 | TGTGCCAGCAGCTCCGGGACAGGGGGTTCCTACGAGCAGTACTTC | CASSSGTGGSYEQYF
- | TRBJ2-1 | 14 | - | TRBV29-1 | TGCAGCGTTGAAGATCTCGGAGGGTTGAATGAGCAGTTCTTC | CSVEDLGGLNEQFF
TRBD2 | TRBJ2-1 | 16 | - | TRBV7-9 | TGTGCCAGCAGCTTAGGGGGGGGATCGGTTTACAATGAGCAGTTCTTC | CASSLGGGSVYNEQFF
- | TRBJ2-3 | 13 | - | TRBV7-3 | TGTGCCAGCAGCCTCCGCCGGGGGGATACGCAGTATTTT | CASSLRRGDTQYF
- | TRBJ1-6 | 15 | once | TRBV11-3 | TGTGCCAGCACCAACCGACAGGAGCAAAATTCACCCCTCCACTTT | CASTNRQEQNSPLHF
- | TRBJ1-1 | 15 | - | TRBV11-2 | TGTGCCAGCAGCCCCGACAGTTTCATGAACACTGAAGCTTTCTTT | CASSPDSFMNTEAFF
TRBD1 | TRBJ2-3 | 16 | - | TRBV5-6 | TGTGCCAGCAGCGTGGACAGGGTACCCCCCACAGATACGCAGTATTTT | CASSVDRVPPTDTQYF
TRBD1 | TRBJ2-1 | 13 | - | TRBV28 | TGTGCCAGCAGTGTGACAGGGGTGGAGGAGCAGTTCTTC | CASSVTGVEEQFF
TRBD2 | TRBJ2-1 | 20 | once | TRBV4-2 | TGTGCCAGCAGCCCCCCCCCGGGCACAGCGACTAGCGGAACCCTCAATGAGCAGTTCTTC | CASSPPPGTATSGTLNEQFF